Each of the 3 T cell receptor beta chains below was sequenced from the same sample in a study of T cell repertoires in cytomegalovirus infection. One entry per CDR3 protein, called by TCRdb with MiXCR from the reads. The table has almost 550,000 distinct CDR3 sequences, about 15% seen once. Sequencing was carried out using CD8+ T cells from PBMCs. These receptor sequences come from a human donor in good health (CMV status not recorded). Some clones in this sample may be carry-over from other donors' samples.

This clonotype appeared many times. The V call is TRBV7-8, the J call TRBJ2-1; D gene uncertain. CDR3 length: 16 amino acids. Germline V gene data show CDR1 as SGHVS and CDR2 as FQNEAQ. Trimming stripped 0 bases from V and 4 bases from J, with 13 bases between. The CDR3 here is CASSLARRLAYNEQFF. CDR3 bases: TGTGCCAGCAGCTTAGCAAGAAGGCTCGCGTACAATGAGCAGTTCTTC.

This CDR3 reads CASRLDSQETQYF. CDR3 nucleotides: TGTGCCAGCAGGCTCGACAGTCAAGAGACCCAGTACTTC. V usage is TRBV6-5 and J usage is TRBJ2-5; D perhaps matches TRBD1 (5 bases). The germline V gene has CDR1 MNHEY and CDR2 SVGAGI. This CDR3 is built from 13 residues. V was shortened by 6 bases and J by 2 bases, with 10 bases between the two germline ends.

The chain couples TRBV7-3 to TRBJ2-1, with D perhaps assigned TRBD1 or TRBD2 (5 bases each). Germline CDR1 reads SGHTA; CDR2 reads FQGTGA. V shed 5 bases and J shed 6 bases, with 14 bases lying between them. The CDR3 spans 14 residues. The CDR3 spells CASSHGGMGNEQFF. CDR3 DNA: TGTGCCAGCAGCCATGGGGGTATGGGCAATGAGCAGTTCTTC.